This T cell receptor (beta chain) was retrieved from a study of blood T cell repertoires in COVID-19. The wider study: There were acute and convalescent COVID-19 samples, and they came from the United States, Italy and Spain. PBMCs, B-cell-depleted T cells, or T cells were the source of the cDNA or gDNA that made up the material.

In its sample, this clone was seen once. Germline V gene data show CDR1 as PRHDT and CDR2 as FYEKMQ (reference sequence). Between the trimmed V and J ends, which lost 0 bases and 3 bases, there was a span of 9 bases. CDR3 length equals 15 residues. Original data processing: Amplification of reference gene primers was used by the study to estimate nucleated cell counts. Clones were sequenced by immunoSEQ multiplex PCR, and TCRdb holds only the in-frame ones, with some missing. V and J calls and clone size are given by that table; D and trimming were obtained from the DNA. This table has around 170,000 clones, under 80% appearing once.

The chain recombines TRBV13 with TRBJ2-1; D remains ambiguous. Sequencing was done on a sample of peripheral blood. This TCR was recovered from a woman older than 75 with acute or convalescent COVID-19. This chain's CDR3 is CASSLGGGLYNEQFF. CDR3 DNA sequence: TGTGCCAGCAGCTTAGGAGGCGGTCTCTACAATGAGCAGTTCTTC.